The source of this T cell receptor (beta chain) is a study of T cells after posttransplantation cyclophosphamide. Peripheral blood was collected from the related graft donor on the marrow donation day. The method was immunoSEQ multiplex PCR; TCRdb's version includes in-frame clones alone and lacks a portion of them. Counted here are roughly 13,000 clones, roughly 80% occurring once; the ten biggest clones make up around 1.2%. CDR3 length: 14 amino acids. The V gene lost 1 base and the J gene lost 4 bases, with 12 bases spanning the gap. The germline gives CDR1 GTSNPN, CDR2 SVGIG (reference sequence).

The sequenced material came from memory CD4+ T cells sorted from PBMCs. This TCR derives from a man aged 50-59 years. The rearrangement links TRBV30 to TRBJ2-3; perhaps TRBD2 as D (7 bases). The CDR3 region has the DNA TGTGCCTGGAGTGGGTGGGGGGGCGCAGATACGCAGTATTTT. Translation gives CAWSGWGGADTQYF.